This TCR beta chain was documented in a study of siplizumab effects on memory and regulatory T cells (dated by TCRdb to between 2019 and 2020). Background on the whole study: The study looked at the effect of siplizumab, an anti-CD2 antibody, on alloreactive T-cell subsets in allogeneic mixed lymphocyte reactions made from human PBMCs.

Study-wide conclusions, independent of this receptor: Whether proliferating Tregs from siplizumab cultures actually had suppressive function was not functionally confirmed. Because sequences below about 10^-5 frequency were poorly captured, only a minor fraction of alloreactive clones could be mapped to unstimulated subsets. Unstimulated naive T cells appeared to be more diverse than memory T cells, and naive cells seemed to make a substantial contribution to the alloresponse. Roughly 80-97% of proliferating CD4+ or CD8+ clones could not be assigned a naive or memory phenotype. Siplizumab significantly lowered the cumulative frequency of alloreactive sequences that could be traced to unstimulated CD4+ memory T cells. Among mappable alloreactive CD4+ clones, the Treg-derived fraction averaged approximately 72% with siplizumab versus about 27% in control reactions.

Library construction relied on the immunoSEQ multiplex PCR assay. The deep sequencing platform assayed around 10^5 TCR templates per sample. Genomic DNA extracted from sorted T cells was used for TCRbeta CDR3 sequencing. The authors processed their data as follows. The R programming language was used for clonal analysis of the TCRbeta CDR3 data. Unstimulated samples were compared with post-reaction CFSE-low samples to define alloreactive CD4+ and CD8+ clones. By matching sequences to the repertoires of sorted unstimulated Treg and non-Treg cells, each alloreactive CD4+ clone was assigned a regulatory or non-regulatory origin. Entries here come from immuneACCESS through TCRdb and include only in-frame sequences with V and J called. Some clones fail to appear in such tables; in the studies checked, an unresolved V gene covers under half of the shortfall, and the cause of the remainder is unknown. The D gene and trimming were derived from the DNA, and the V and J assignments and clone size from that table. The sample table contains approximately 94,000 clones; only one count was recorded for approximately 93% of them. The ten most abundant clones make up 5.5% to 7.5% of the sample.

As concerns this clone: It has no known antigen specificity. No base quality information exists; no much larger clone differs at one position.

TCRbeta CDR3 sequencing was performed on sorted unstimulated T cells and on proliferating T cells recovered from mixed lymphocyte reactions. Fresh whole blood from ten HLA-typed healthy donors was used as the source from which PBMCs were isolated. The CDR3 spans 14 residues, from the cysteine through the phenylalanine. Only the CDR3 part of the read is kept: 42 bases, read in frame from the first base. V is pared back by 2 bases and J by 1 base, with 8 bases lying between the germline termini. Per the germline V gene, SGHVS is the CDR1 and FQNEAQ is the CDR2. The V and J segments used are TRBV7-8 and TRBJ1-1; the D gene is unclear. The TCR comes from a human donor in good health. The specimen was CD8+ T cells sorted from blood. The nucleotide sequence is TGTGCCAGCAGCTTATTGCCAGCGAACACTGAAGCTTTCTTT. It codes for CASSLLPANTEAFF. The full variable domain, completed from the reference TRBV7-8 and TRBJ1-1 proteins outside the CDR3, reads GAGVSQSPRYKVAKRGQDVALRCDPISGHVSLFWYQQALGQGPEFLTYFQNEAQLDKSGLPSDRFFAERPEGSVSTLKIQRTQQEDSAVYLCASSLLPANTEAFFGQGTRLTVV.